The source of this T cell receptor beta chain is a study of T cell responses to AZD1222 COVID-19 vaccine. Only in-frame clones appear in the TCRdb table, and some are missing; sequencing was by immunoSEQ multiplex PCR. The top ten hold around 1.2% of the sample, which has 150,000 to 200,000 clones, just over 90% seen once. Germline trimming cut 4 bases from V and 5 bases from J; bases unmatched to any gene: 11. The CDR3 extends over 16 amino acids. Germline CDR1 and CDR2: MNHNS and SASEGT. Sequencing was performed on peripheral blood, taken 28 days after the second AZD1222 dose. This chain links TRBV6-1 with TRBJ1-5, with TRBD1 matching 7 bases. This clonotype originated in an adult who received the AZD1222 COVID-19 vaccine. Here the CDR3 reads CASSGPTGSTYQPQHF. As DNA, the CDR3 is TGTGCCAGCAGTGGCCCGACAGGGTCCACTTATCAGCCCCAGCATTTT.